This passage covers 6 T cell receptor beta chains from one sample sequenced in a study of blood T cell repertoires in COVID-19. Here immunoSEQ multiplex PCR was the method, and the copy in TCRdb shows in-frame clones only, minus some. The sample lists around 91,000 clones, approximately 85% occurring once. The sample taken for sequencing was peripheral blood. These receptors all stem from an elderly woman with active or convalescent COVID-19.

The genes are TRBV27 and TRBJ2-7; 12 bases match TRBD1. The junction had 16 bases not matched to a gene; V was cut back by 4 bases and J by 9 bases. Germline V lookup: CDR1 MNHEY, CDR2 SMNVEV (reference sequence). The CDR3 consists of 17 residues. CDR3 sequence (DNA): TGTGCCAGCAGTTCCCCTTCTCCGGGACAGGGGGCTCCAGGGCAGTACTTC. It translates to CASSSPSPGQGAPGQYF.

Turning to this clone: The junction differs from germline at one of its ends, possibly a read error. The chain couples TRBV7-7 to TRBJ2-5; 7 bases match TRBD2. Germline assignment: CDR1 SSHAT and CDR2 FNYEAQ (reference sequence). This CDR3 has 15 residues. CDR3 sequence: CASSPGGGFQETQYF. Here the CDR3 DNA reads TGTGCTAGCAGCCCCGGGGGAGGGTTCCAAGAGACCCAGTACTTC.

The table lists this clone with many counts. The chain uses TRBV5-1 and TRBJ2-2, with no clear D. Germline V lookup: CDR1 SGHRS, CDR2 YFSETQ. This CDR3 contains 14 residues. The V end lost 5 bases, the J end lost 0 bases, and 8 bases lay between the germline ends. The CDR3 nucleotides are TGCGCCAGCAGGGCTACAGCGAACACCGGGGAGCTGTTTTTT. Translated: CASRATANTGELFF.

The V call is TRBV29-1, the J call TRBJ2-5, with 8 bases that match TRBD2. The trim removed 6 bases at V and 4 bases at J, leaving 7 bases unmatched. The CDR3 totals 13 residues. Germline CDR1 is SQVTM and CDR2 is ANQGSEA. The CDR3 region has the DNA TGCAGCGTATTAGCGGGGACTGGAGAGACCCAGTACTTC. Translated: CSVLAGTGETQYF.

CDR3 DNA: TGTGCCAGCAGCCTCGGGTTGGGAGGCTTGGACGAGCAGTACTTC. Translating gives CASSLGLGGLDEQYF. V and J are TRBV7-6 and TRBJ2-7; a possible D gene is TRBD2 (6 bases). V lost 5 bases and J lost 5, with 19 bases in between. Germline V CDR1 and CDR2: SGHVS, FNYEAQ. This CDR3 spans 15 amino acids.

This clone turned up a few times. The CDR3 bases are TGCGCCAGCAGCCAGGCAGACAATCAGCCCCAGCATTTT. As protein: CASSQADNQPQHF. This sequence joins TRBV4-1 and TRBJ1-5; D not resolved. The V end was cut by 3 bases, the J end by 3 bases, with 6 bases between. The germline V gene encodes CDR1 MGHRA and CDR2 YSYEKL. CDR3 size: 13 residues.